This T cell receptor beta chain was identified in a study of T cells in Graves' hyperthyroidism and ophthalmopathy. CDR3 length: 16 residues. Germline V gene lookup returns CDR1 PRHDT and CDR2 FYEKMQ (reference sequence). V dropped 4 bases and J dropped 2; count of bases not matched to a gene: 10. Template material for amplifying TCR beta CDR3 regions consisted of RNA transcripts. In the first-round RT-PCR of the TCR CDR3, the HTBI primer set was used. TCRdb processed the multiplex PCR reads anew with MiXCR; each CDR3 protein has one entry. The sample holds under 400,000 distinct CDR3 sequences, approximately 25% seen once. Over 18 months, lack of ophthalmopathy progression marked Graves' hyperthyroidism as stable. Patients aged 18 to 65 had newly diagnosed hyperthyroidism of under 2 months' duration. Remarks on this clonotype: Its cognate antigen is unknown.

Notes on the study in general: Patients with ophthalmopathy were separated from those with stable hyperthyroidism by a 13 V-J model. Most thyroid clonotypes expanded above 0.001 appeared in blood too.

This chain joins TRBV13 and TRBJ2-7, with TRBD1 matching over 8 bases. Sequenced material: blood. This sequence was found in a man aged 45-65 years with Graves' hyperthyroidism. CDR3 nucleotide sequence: TGTGCCAGCAGCTCGAAAGACGGACAGGGCACCTACGAGCAGTACTTC. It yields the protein CASSSKDGQGTYEQYF.